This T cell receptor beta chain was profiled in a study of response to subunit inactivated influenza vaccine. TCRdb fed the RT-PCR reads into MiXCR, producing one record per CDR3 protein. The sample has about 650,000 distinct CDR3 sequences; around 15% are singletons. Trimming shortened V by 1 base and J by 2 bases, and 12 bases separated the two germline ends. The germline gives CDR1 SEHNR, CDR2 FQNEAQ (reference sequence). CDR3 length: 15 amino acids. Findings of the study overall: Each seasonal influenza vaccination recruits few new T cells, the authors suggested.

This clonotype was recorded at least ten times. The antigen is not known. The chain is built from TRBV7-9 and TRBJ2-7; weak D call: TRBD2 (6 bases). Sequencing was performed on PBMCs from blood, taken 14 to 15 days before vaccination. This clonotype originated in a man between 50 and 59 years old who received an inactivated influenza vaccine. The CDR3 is CASSLGGVGTYEQYF. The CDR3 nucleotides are TGTGCCAGCAGCTTAGGCGGGGTTGGCACCTACGAGCAGTACTTC.